This T cell receptor (beta chain) was retrieved from a study of shared clonotypes between healthy human individuals. Deep level was the assay's run setting. The assay was immunoSEQ multiplex PCR, and TCRdb's table has in-frame clones only and misses some. The repertoire holds fewer than 850,000 clones, with just over 95% as singletons. V lost 6 bases to trimming and J lost 4 bases, with 16 bases between them. CDR3 length equals 14 residues. Germline CDR1 and CDR2: SGHRS and YFSETQ. CD45RO negativity and positive selection for CCR7 defined naive CD8 cells, a population that excluded terminally differentiated effector memory CD45RA+ cells.

The rearrangement joins TRBV5-1 to TRBJ2-5; no reliable D call. Sample: naive CD8+ T cells sorted from blood. The clonotype was recovered from a man aged 30-40 years in good health. As DNA, the CDR3 is TGCGCCAGCACCCCCCGTCCAAACGGAGAGACCCAGTACTTC. Encoded protein: CASTPRPNGETQYF.